This T cell receptor beta chain is from a study of blood T cell repertoires in COVID-19. Turning to the study itself: PBMCs, B-cell-depleted T cells, or T cells provided the cDNA or gDNA that made up the material.

The authors' processing: The assay estimated nucleated cells by amplifying reference gene primers. Data came from immunoSEQ multiplex PCR; TCRdb stores just in-frame clones and leaves some out. V, J and clone size are taken as reported in that table, and D and trimming were inferred from the DNA itself. The sample has roughly 180,000 clones, about four fifths seen once. This CDR3 has 19 amino acids. Germline CDR1 LGHNA, CDR2 YNFKEQ. The J segment lost 1 base and the V segment lost 0 bases, leaving 7 bases of the junction unmatched. Sequencing was done on a sample of peripheral blood. This TCR derives from a woman aged 55-75 years with COVID-19, enrolled during active disease. The rearrangement joins TRBV4-2 to TRBJ2-5; 14 positions agree with TRBD2. The CDR3 sequence: CASSQDFRLAGGFQETQYF. Here the CDR3 DNA reads TGTGCCAGCAGCCAAGATTTTCGACTAGCGGGAGGGTTCCAAGAGACCCAGTACTTC.